One sample yielded the 24 T cell receptor beta chains listed below, sequenced in a study of blood T cell repertoires in COVID-19. Assay used: immunoSEQ multiplex PCR; TCRdb lists only in-frame clones, some missing. The profile shows about 140,000 clones, 84% of them singletons. The specimen was PBMCs or T cells enriched from blood (not recorded which). Source of these receptors: a man between 40 and 49 years old with acute COVID-19.

J is TRBJ1-6 and V is TRBV6-1, with 7 bases that match TRBD1. Trimming removed 4 bases from V and 0 bases from J; junction bases left unmatched: 3. The CDR3 is 16 residues long. Germline V gene sequence: CDR1 MNHNS, CDR2 SASEGT. The CDR3 reads CASSGRDSSYNSPLHF. CDR3 DNA sequence: TGTGCCAGCAGTGGCCGGGACAGCTCCTATAATTCACCCCTCCACTTT.

This clone appeared once. This chain connects TRBV11-3 to TRBJ2-2; D is unresolved. The CDR3 has 15 residues. Trimming removed 1 base at V and 2 bases at J, with 8 bases between. Germline V gives CDR1 SGHNT, CDR2 YENEEA. The CDR3, as DNA: TGTGCCAGCAGCTTAGCGGGTGGTAACACCGGGGAGCTGTTTTTT. Amino acid sequence: CASSLAGGNTGELFF.

This chain uses TRBV12-3 or TRBV12-4 with TRBJ1-1, with D uncertain. The CDR3 is 13 residues long. V was trimmed by 3 bases and J by 6 bases, leaving 11 bases between them. The CDR3 DNA reads TGTGCCAGCAGTTTCTACCGGAGGGCTGAAGCTTTCTTT. Translated, it gives CASSFYRRAEAFF.

The chain is built from TRBV5-4 and TRBJ2-1, with D possibly being TRBD1 (6 bases). CDR1 is SGHNT and CDR2 is YYREEE in the germline V gene (reference sequence). The CDR3 has 13 residues. V dropped 4 bases and J dropped 3 bases, with 8 bases sitting between them. This chain's CDR3 is CASSPGHYNEQFF. The CDR3 nucleotides read TGTGCCAGCAGCCCGGGACACTACAATGAGCAGTTCTTC. Full variable domain (missing parts from reference TRBV5-4 and TRBJ2-1): ETGVTQSPTHLIKTRGQQVTLRCSSQSGHNTVSWYQQALGQGPQFIFQYYREEENGRGNFPPRFSGLQFPNYSSELNVNALELDDSALYLCASSPGHYNEQFFGPGTRLTVL.

The gene calls are TRBV19 and TRBJ2-3, with unresolved D. The CDR3 has 13 amino acids. In germline, CDR1 is LNHDA, CDR2 SQIVND (reference sequence). Trimming removed 5 bases at V and 4 bases at J, with 10 bases between. The CDR3 protein is CASSSQDPDTQYF. CDR3 nucleotides: TGTGCCAGTAGTTCGCAGGATCCAGATACGCAGTATTTT.

This clone was recorded only once. V is TRBV28 and J is TRBJ2-5, with D tentatively TRBD2 (5 bases). The V and J ends lost 4 bases and 4 bases respectively, with 16 bases between them. Germline lookup yields CDR1 MDHEN and CDR2 SYDVKM. The CDR3 consists of 15 residues. The CDR3 nucleotides read TGTGCCAGCAGTTCCTACTCGGGGAAAGGAGAGACCCAGTACTTC. This translates into CASSSYSGKGETQYF.

This clone was observed a few times. The rearrangement links TRBV9 to TRBJ1-1; possible D gene TRBD1, 6 bases. The CDR3 spans 15 residues. Germline CDR1 is SGDLS and CDR2 is YYNGEE. V gave up 2 bases and J gave up 9 bases, with 20 bases separating them. The DNA for the CDR3 is TGTGCCAGCAGCGTTGGGGACACTCCGGGACGGAAAGCTTTCTTT. The encoded protein is CASSVGDTPGRKAFF.

The rearrangement links TRBV7-6 to TRBJ2-1; 8 bases agree with TRBD1. The germline V gene encodes CDR1 SGHVS and CDR2 FNYEAQ. CDR3 length: 15 residues. With V trimmed by 5 bases and J by 7 bases, 10 bases remained unmatched. CDR3 sequence reads: CASSTRQGTGNEQFF. CDR3 bases: TGTGCCAGCAGCACCCGACAGGGGACTGGGAATGAGCAGTTCTTC.

This clone came up once. The V and J genes are TRBV12-3 or TRBV12-4 and TRBJ2-5, with D unresolved. V was pared by 3 bases and J by 4 bases, with 9 bases between. The CDR3 runs 13 residues. CDR3 protein: CASSFEERETQYF. CDR3 sequence (DNA): TGTGCCAGCAGTTTCGAGGAGCGAGAGACCCAGTACTTC.

The chain uses TRBV5-1 and TRBJ1-2; D possibly corresponds to TRBD1 (5 bases). The CDR3 runs 15 residues. Germline-derived CDR1 and CDR2 are SGHRS and YFSETQ. Between the trimmed V and J ends, which lost 0 bases and 7 bases, there was a span of 16 bases. CDR3 DNA: TGCGCCAGCAGCTTGGCGGGGGAGGCTTCAAGTGGCTACACCTTC. It encodes CASSLAGEASSGYTF. Full variable domain (remainder filled in from reference TRBV5-1 and TRBJ1-2): KAGVTQTPRYLIKTRGQQVTLSCSPISGHRSVSWYQQTPGQGLQFLFEYFSETQRNKGNFPGRFSGRQFSNSRSEMNVSTLELGDSALYLCASSLAGEASSGYTFGSGTRLTVV.

DNA for the CDR3: TGTGCCAGTAGTAGCCCTTCGGGGGGTTCACCCTTGGATGGCTACACCTTC. It yields the protein CASSSPSGGSPLDGYTF. The rearrangement uses TRBV19 and TRBJ1-2; maybe TRBD1 (5 bases). V was shortened by 4 bases and J by 6 bases, with 24 bases between the two germline ends. Germline V lookup: CDR1 LNHDA, CDR2 SQIVND (reference sequence). This CDR3 is 17 amino acids long.

The chain links TRBV6-5 to TRBJ2-5; perhaps TRBD1 as D (5 bases). This CDR3 has 13 amino acids. CDR1 and CDR2 (germline): MNHEY, SVGAGI. Trimming removed 6 bases from V and 0 bases from J, with 8 bases in between. The CDR3 sequence: CASSDSYQETQYF. The CDR3 DNA follows: TGTGCCAGCAGCGACAGTTACCAAGAGACCCAGTACTTC.

V and J are TRBV4-3 and TRBJ2-1; 8 bases line up with TRBD2. The CDR3 has 13 amino acids. The germline gives CDR1 LGHNA, CDR2 YSLEER. V gave up 3 bases and J gave up 9 bases; unmatched junction bases: 4. In nucleotides, the CDR3 is TGCGCCAGCAGCCACTACGGGACTAGTGAGCAGTTCTTC. Its translation is CASSHYGTSEQFF.

This sequence joins TRBV4-1 and TRBJ2-3, with 12 bases lining up with TRBD1. The length of the CDR3 is 16 residues. V was clipped by 1 base and J by 3 bases; unmatched bases: 2. From germline, CDR1 is MGHRA and CDR2 YSYEKL. The CDR3 sequence: CASSQGDRGRTDTQYF. CDR3 DNA sequence: TGCGCCAGCAGCCAAGGGGACAGGGGGCGAACAGATACGCAGTATTTT.

This clone was detected a few times. The V and J genes are TRBV28 and TRBJ1-1; no reliable D call. This CDR3 contains 13 residues. Between the trimmed V and J ends, which lost 5 bases and 5 bases, there was a span of 12 bases. The germline V gene encodes CDR1 MDHEN and CDR2 SYDVKM. The CDR3 spells CASSPLSRTEAFF. The DNA of the CDR3 is TGTGCCAGCAGTCCCCTCTCACGGACTGAAGCTTTCTTT.

The CDR3 loop is CAWSPGLAVQETQYF. The CDR3 coding sequence is TGTGCCTGGTCTCCGGGACTAGCGGTCCAAGAGACCCAGTACTTC. The chain joins TRBV30 to TRBJ2-5, with 11 nucleotides matching TRBD2. This CDR3 is built from 15 residues. The ends lost 5 bases at V and 1 base at J; junction bases unmatched: 6. Germline V gene data show CDR1 as GTSNPN and CDR2 as SVGIG (reference sequence).

This clone was counted only a few times. The chain is built from TRBV28 and TRBJ1-1, with D uncertain. This CDR3 is built from 13 residues. Germline V gene data show CDR1 as MDHEN and CDR2 as SYDVKM. The germline V and J ends were trimmed by 4 bases and 1 base, with 7 bases remaining between them. The CDR3 is CASSSQRNTEAFF. CDR3 bases: TGTGCCAGCAGTTCACAGAGGAACACTGAAGCTTTCTTT. Full variable domain (remainder filled in from reference TRBV28 and TRBJ1-1): DVKVTQSSRYLVKRTGEKVFLECVQDMDHENMFWYRQDPGLGLRLIYFSYDVKMKEKGDIPEGYSVSREKKERFSLILESASTNQTSMYLCASSSQRNTEAFFGQGTRLTVV.

The chain carries TRBV5-8 and TRBJ2-7, with TRBD1 matching 8 bases. Germline CDR1 and CDR2: SGHTS and YDEGEE. The CDR3 loop spans 12 amino acids. V shed 4 bases and J 9 bases; nucleotides not matched to a gene: 6. Here the CDR3 reads CASSRRTGGQYF. In nucleotides, the CDR3 is TGTGCCAGCAGCCGTCGAACAGGGGGGCAGTACTTC.

This clone was detected only once. This chain uses TRBV7-8 with TRBJ1-1; 7 nucleotides agree with TRBD1. The ends lost 6 bases at V and 1 base at J; junction bases unmatched: 5. The CDR3 consists of 14 residues. Germline CDR1 reads SGHVS; CDR2 reads FQNEAQ. This CDR3 reads CASSPRGENTEAFF. The CDR3, as DNA: TGTGCCAGCAGTCCCAGGGGGGAGAACACTGAAGCTTTCTTT.

This clone was recorded once. The genes are TRBV5-4 and TRBJ1-1; D not certain. The CDR3 loop spans 14 amino acids. Between the trimmed V and J ends, which lost 0 bases and 8 bases, there was a span of 14 bases. The germline V gene has CDR1 SGHNT and CDR2 YYREEE (reference sequence). CDR3 sequence: CASSLGLGGSEAFF. In nucleotides, the CDR3 is TGTGCCAGCAGCTTGGGACTAGGCGGTTCGGAAGCTTTCTTT. Looking up the rest from reference TRBV5-4 and TRBJ1-1 gives the full variable domain: ETGVTQSPTHLIKTRGQQVTLRCSSQSGHNTVSWYQQALGQGPQFIFQYYREEENGRGNFPPRFSGLQFPNYSSELNVNALELDDSALYLCASSLGLGGSEAFFGQGTRLTVV.

V and J are TRBV7-2 and TRBJ1-5; 9 bases fit TRBD1. This CDR3 has 15 amino acids. The trim removed 1 base at V and 6 bases at J, leaving 4 bases unmatched. In germline, CDR1 is SGHTA, CDR2 FQGNSA. The CDR3, as DNA: TGTGCCAGCAGCTTAGACAGGGGGCTACGTCAGCCCCAGCATTTT. Amino acid sequence: CASSLDRGLRQPQHF.

The CDR3 region is CASSISTSTDTQYF. The CDR3 nucleotides read TGTGCCAGCAGTATAAGTACTAGCACAGATACGCAGTATTTT. The gene calls are TRBV27 and TRBJ2-3; no clear D gene. Trimming took off 5 bases at V and 0 bases at J, with 9 bases between the two ends. Germline V gene sequence: CDR1 MNHEY, CDR2 SMNVEV (reference sequence). The CDR3 contains 14 residues.

CDR3 loop: CASSPTGGNTEAFF. DNA for the CDR3: TGCGCCAGCAGCCCGACAGGGGGCAACACTGAAGCTTTCTTT. This chain joins TRBV4-1 and TRBJ1-1, with 10 bases matching TRBD1. The CDR3 is 14 residues long. Germline V CDR1 and CDR2: MGHRA, YSYEKL. The V gene end was trimmed by 4 bases and the J gene end by 2 bases; junction bases not matched to a gene: 1.

The V call is TRBV5-4, the J call TRBJ1-1; 8 bases agree with TRBD1. V trimming: 0 bases; J trimming: 1 base; junction bases outside the gene matches: 5. The germline V gene encodes CDR1 SGHNT and CDR2 YYREEE (reference sequence). This CDR3 is 16 amino acids long. The CDR3 coding sequence is TGTGCCAGCAGCTTGGTGGACGGGACAGGGAACACTGAAGCTTTCTTT. It encodes CASSLVDGTGNTEAFF.